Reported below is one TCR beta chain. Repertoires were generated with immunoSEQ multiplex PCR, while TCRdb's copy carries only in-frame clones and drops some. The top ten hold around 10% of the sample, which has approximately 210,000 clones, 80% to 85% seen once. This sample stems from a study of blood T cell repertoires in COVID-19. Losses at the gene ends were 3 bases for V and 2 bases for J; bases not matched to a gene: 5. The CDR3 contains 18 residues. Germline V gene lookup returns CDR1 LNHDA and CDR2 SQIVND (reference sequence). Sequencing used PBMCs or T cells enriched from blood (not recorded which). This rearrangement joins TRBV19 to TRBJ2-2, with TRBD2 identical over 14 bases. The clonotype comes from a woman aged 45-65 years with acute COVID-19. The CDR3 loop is CASSIGLAGGLNTGELFF. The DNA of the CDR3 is TGTGCCAGTAGTATTGGACTAGCGGGAGGCCTCAACACCGGGGAGCTGTTTTTT.